This TCR beta chain derives from a study of control samples from healthy donors and cancer patients. TCRdb's copy holds only in-frame clones and misses some; the assay was immunoSEQ multiplex PCR. The data show some 130,000 clones, over 75% seen once. The receptor was derived from a man aged 18 to 29 in good health. Input material: blood.

CDR3 DNA: TGCGCCAGCAGCTTCCGGGACAACTCCTACAATGAGCAGTTCTTC. Encoded protein: CASSFRDNSYNEQFF. This chain joins TRBV5-1 and TRBJ2-1; a weak D match, TRBD1 (6 bases). The CDR3 length is 15 residues. The V and J ends lost 2 bases and 0 bases respectively, with 9 bases between them. Looked up from germline, CDR1 is SGHRS and CDR2 is YFSETQ. Using reference TRBV5-1 and TRBJ2-1 for the parts outside the CDR3, the full variable domain is KAGVTQTPRYLIKTRGQQVTLSCSPISGHRSVSWYQQTPGQGLQFLFEYFSETQRNKGNFPGRFSGRQFSNSRSEMNVSTLELGDSALYLCASSFRDNSYNEQFFGPGTRLTVL.